The source of this T cell receptor beta chain is a study of lymphopenia after photon versus proton radiotherapy. General observations from the study: After the lymphocyte nadir, photon-treated repertoires showed oligoclonal expansion, especially of CD8+ Temra cells. Survival link was tested only in deceased patients; proton benefit remains a possibility. Post-nadir TCR diversity decline inversely tracked overall survival among those who died. Under photons, naive T cells and diversity fell while effector/memory populations rose.

Looked up from germline, CDR1 is WSHSY and CDR2 is SAAADI. CDR3 length: 14 residues. The V gene lost 4 bases and the J gene lost 1 base, with 10 bases spanning the gap. The protocol was immunoSEQ multiplex PCR, while the TCRdb copy is restricted to in-frame clones and leaves out a portion. The sample yields tens of thousands of clones, more than 75% seen once. As concerns this clone: The antigen is unknown.

This material consisted of peripheral blood, taken from a patient treated with proton-based radiotherapy. The chain couples TRBV10-2 to TRBJ2-5; tentatively, D is TRBD1 (5 bases). The sequence derives from a man older than 75 with esophageal cancer. Written as DNA, the CDR3 is TGCGCCAGCAGTGTACAAAGGGGCCAAGAGACCCAGTACTTC. It yields the protein CASSVQRGQETQYF.